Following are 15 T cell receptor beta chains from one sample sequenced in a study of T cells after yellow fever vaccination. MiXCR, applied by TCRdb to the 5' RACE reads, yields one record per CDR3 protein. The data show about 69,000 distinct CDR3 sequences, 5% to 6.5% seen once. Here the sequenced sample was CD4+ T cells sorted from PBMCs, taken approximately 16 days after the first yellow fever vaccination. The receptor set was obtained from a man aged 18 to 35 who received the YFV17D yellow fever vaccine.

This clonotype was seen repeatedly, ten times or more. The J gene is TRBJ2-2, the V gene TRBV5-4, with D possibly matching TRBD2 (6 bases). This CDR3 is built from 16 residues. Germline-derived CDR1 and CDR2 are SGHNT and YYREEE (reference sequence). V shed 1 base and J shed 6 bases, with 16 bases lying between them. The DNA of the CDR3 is TGTGCCAGCAGCTTGAGCTCGGCGGGGCTCCCCGGGGAGCTGTTTTTT. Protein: CASSLSSAGLPGELFF.

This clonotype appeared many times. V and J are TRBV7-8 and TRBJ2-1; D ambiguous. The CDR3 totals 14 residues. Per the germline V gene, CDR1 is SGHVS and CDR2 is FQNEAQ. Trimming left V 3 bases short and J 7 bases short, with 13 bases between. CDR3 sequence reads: CASSLSEVKNEQFF. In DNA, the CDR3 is TGTGCCAGCAGCTTGAGCGAAGTTAAAAATGAGCAGTTCTTC.

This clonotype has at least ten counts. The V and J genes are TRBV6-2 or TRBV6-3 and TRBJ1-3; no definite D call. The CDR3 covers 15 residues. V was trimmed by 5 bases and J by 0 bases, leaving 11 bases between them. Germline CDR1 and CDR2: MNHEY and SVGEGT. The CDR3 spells CASSDWSRSGNTIYF. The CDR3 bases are TGTGCCAGCAGTGACTGGTCCCGCTCTGGAAACACCATATATTTT.

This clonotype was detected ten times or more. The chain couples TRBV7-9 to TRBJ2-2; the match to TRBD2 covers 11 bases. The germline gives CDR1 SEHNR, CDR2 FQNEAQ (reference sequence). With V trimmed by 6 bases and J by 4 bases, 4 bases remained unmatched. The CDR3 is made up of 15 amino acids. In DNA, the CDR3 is TGTGCCAGCAGACCTGGACTAGCGGGCACCGGGGAGCTGTTTTTT. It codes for CASRPGLAGTGELFF.

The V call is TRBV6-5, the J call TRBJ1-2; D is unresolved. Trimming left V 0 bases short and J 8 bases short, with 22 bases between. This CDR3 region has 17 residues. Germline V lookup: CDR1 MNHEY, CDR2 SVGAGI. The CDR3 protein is CASSYSRLGGELGGYTF. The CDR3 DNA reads TGTGCCAGCAGTTACTCCAGGTTGGGCGGGGAATTAGGCGGCTACACCTTC.

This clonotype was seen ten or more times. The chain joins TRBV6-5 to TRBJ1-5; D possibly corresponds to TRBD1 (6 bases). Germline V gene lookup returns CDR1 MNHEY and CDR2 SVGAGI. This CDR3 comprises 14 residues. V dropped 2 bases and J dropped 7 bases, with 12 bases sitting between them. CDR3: CASSYRGGGQPQHF. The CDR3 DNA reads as TGTGCCAGCAGTTACCGCGGGGGCGGGCAGCCCCAGCATTTT.

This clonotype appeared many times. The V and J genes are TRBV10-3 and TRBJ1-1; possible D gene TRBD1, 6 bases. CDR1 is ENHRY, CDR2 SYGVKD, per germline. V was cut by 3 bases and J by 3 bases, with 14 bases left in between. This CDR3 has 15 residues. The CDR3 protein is CAISETKGGYTEAFF. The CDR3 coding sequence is TGTGCCATCAGTGAAACCAAGGGGGGTTACACTGAAGCTTTCTTT.

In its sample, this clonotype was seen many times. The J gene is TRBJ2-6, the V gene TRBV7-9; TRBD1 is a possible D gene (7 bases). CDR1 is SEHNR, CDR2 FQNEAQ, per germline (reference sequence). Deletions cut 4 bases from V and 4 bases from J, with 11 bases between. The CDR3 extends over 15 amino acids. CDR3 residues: CASSSQGGGANVLTF. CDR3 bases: TGTGCCAGCAGCTCCCAGGGGGGAGGGGCCAACGTCCTGACTTTC.

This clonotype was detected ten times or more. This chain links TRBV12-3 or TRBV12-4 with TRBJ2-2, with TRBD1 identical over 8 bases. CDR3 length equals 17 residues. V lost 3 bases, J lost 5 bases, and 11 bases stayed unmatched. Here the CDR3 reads CASSFPQGGGLTGELFF. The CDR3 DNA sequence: TGTGCCAGCAGTTTCCCACAGGGGGGCGGGTTAACCGGGGAGCTGTTTTTT.

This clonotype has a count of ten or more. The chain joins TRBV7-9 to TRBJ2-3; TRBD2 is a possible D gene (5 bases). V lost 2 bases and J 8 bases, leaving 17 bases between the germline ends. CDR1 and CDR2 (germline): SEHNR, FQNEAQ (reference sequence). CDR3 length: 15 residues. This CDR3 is CASSLSAGPQGTQYF. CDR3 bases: TGTGCCAGCAGCTTATCGGCGGGTCCCCAAGGTACGCAGTATTTT.

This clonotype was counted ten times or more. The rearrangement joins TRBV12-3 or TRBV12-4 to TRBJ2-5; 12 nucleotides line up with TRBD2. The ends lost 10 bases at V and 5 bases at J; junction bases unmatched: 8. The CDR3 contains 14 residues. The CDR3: CATRASGGGETQYF. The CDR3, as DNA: TGTGCCACCAGGGCTAGCGGGGGGGGGGAGACCCAGTACTTC.

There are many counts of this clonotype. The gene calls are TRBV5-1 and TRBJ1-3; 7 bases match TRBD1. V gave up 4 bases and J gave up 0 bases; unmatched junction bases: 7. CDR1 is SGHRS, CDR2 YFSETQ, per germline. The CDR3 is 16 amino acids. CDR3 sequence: CASSSGQENSGNTIYF. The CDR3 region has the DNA TGCGCCAGCAGCAGCGGACAGGAGAACTCTGGAAACACCATATATTTT.

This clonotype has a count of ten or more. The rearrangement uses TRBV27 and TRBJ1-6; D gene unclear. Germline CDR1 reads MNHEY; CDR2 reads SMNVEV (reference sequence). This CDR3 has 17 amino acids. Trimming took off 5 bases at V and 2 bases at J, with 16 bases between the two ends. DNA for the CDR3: TGTGCCAGCAGTGCGACTACTGTTATAACCTATAATTCACCCCTCCACTTT. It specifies CASSATTVITYNSPLHF.

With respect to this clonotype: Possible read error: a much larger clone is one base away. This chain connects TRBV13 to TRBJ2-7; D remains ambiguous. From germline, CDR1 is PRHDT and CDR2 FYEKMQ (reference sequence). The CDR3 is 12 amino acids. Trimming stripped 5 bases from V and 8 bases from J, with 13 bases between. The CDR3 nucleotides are TGTGCCAGCAGCCGGCAGGTTCCCAAGCAGTACGTC. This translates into CASSRQVPKQYV.

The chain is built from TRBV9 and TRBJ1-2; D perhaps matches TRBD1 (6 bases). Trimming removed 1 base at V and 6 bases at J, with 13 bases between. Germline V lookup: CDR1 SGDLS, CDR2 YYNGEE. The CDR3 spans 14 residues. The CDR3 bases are TGTGCCAGCAGCGTAAGGAGGGAGGGGGATGGCTACACCTTC. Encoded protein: CASSVRREGDGYTF.